This passage covers 32 T cell receptor beta chains from one sample sequenced in a study of blood T cell repertoires in COVID-19. Only in-frame clones appear in the TCRdb table, and some are missing; sequencing was by immunoSEQ multiplex PCR. The table includes about 130,000 clones, 70% to 90% detected once. The sample comprised PBMCs or T cells enriched from blood (not recorded which). The receptors shown here come from a woman aged 50 to 60 who had recovered from COVID-19.

The J gene is TRBJ2-1, the V gene TRBV3-1 (or the pseudogene TRBV3-2); D perhaps matches TRBD2 (6 bases). From germline, CDR1 is LGHDT and CDR2 YNNKEL (reference sequence). Trimming stripped 4 bases from V and 9 bases from J, with 10 bases between. This CDR3 contains 12 residues. DNA of the CDR3: TGTGCCAGCAGCCGAGGGACTCCTGAGCAGTTCTTC. Its translation is CASSRGTPEQFF.

This sequence joins TRBV19 and TRBJ1-1, with a weak D call TRBD1 (6 bases). V lost 3 bases and J lost 5, with 13 bases in between. This CDR3 has 14 residues. CDR1 is LNHDA and CDR2 is SQIVND in the germline V gene (reference sequence). The DNA for the CDR3 is TGTGCCAGTAGTATGGTATCAGGGGTTACTGAAGCTTTCTTT. The encoded protein is CASSMVSGVTEAFF.

This rearrangement joins TRBV18 to TRBJ1-2; D not certain. The CDR3 spans 14 residues. The ends were cut back, 0 bases at V and 3 bases at J, with 8 bases in the middle. CDR1 KGHSH and CDR2 LQKENI come from the germline V gene. The CDR3 region has the DNA TGTGCCAGCTCACCACCCTCTTTCGACTATGGCTACACCTTC. Amino acids: CASSPPSFDYGYTF.

The V gene is TRBV30, the J gene TRBJ1-6; D not certain. V lost 3 bases and J 0 bases, leaving 12 bases between the germline ends. This CDR3 spans 16 amino acids. CDR1 GTSNPN and CDR2 SVGIG come from the germline V gene (reference sequence). In DNA, the CDR3 is TGTGCCTGGAGGGGAGAGGGAATCTCCTATAATTCACCCCTCCACTTT. Translation gives CAWRGEGISYNSPLHF.

The CDR3, as DNA: TGTGCCAGCAGCCGCCGGACAGAGGCGAACACCGGGGAGCTGTTTTTT. Translating it yields CASSRRTEANTGELFF. This chain uses TRBV5-4 with TRBJ2-2; a weak D match, TRBD1 (6 bases). The length of the CDR3 is 16 residues. Between the trimmed V and J ends, which lost 4 bases and 0 bases, there was a span of 13 bases. The germline gives CDR1 SGHNT, CDR2 YYREEE (reference sequence). Filled out from reference TRBV5-4 and TRBJ2-2, the complete variable domain reads ETGVTQSPTHLIKTRGQQVTLRCSSQSGHNTVSWYQQALGQGPQFIFQYYREEENGRGNFPPRFSGLQFPNYSSELNVNALELDDSALYLCASSRRTEANTGELFFGEGSRLTVL.

V gene TRBV6-5 combines with J gene TRBJ1-3; 7 positions agree with TRBD1. Germline trimming cut 5 bases from V and 0 bases from J; bases unmatched to any gene: 4. This CDR3 region has 15 residues. Germline-derived CDR1 and CDR2 are MNHEY and SVGAGI. CDR3 DNA sequence: TGTGCCAGCAGTAGGGACAGCCCCTCTGGAAACACCATATATTTT. Translation gives CASSRDSPSGNTIYF.

A note on this clone: The junction shows a germline mismatch at one end, possibly a read error. The chain couples TRBV7-7 to TRBJ2-1, with 11 bases lining up with TRBD2. This CDR3 contains 16 residues. Germline CDR1 and CDR2: SSHAT and FNYEAQ (reference sequence). CDR3 region: CASSSGLAGRYNEQFF. DNA for the CDR3: TGTGCTAGCAGCTCCGGACTAGCGGGTCGGTACAATGAGCAGTTCTTC.

The chain joins TRBV5-1 to TRBJ2-7; TRBD2 matches at 12 bases. The V gene's germline CDR1 is SGHRS and CDR2 YFSETQ. The J segment lost 9 bases and the V segment lost 0 bases, leaving 7 bases of the junction unmatched. CDR3 length: 15 residues. CDR3 residues: CASSLEASGGALQYF. The CDR3 DNA reads TGCGCCAGCAGCTTGGAGGCTAGCGGGGGGGCCTTGCAGTACTTC.

This chain connects TRBV4-2 to TRBJ2-7; 7 bases line up with TRBD1. Germline trimming cut 1 base from V and 4 bases from J; bases unmatched to any gene: 7. The V gene's germline CDR1 is LGHNA and CDR2 YNFKEQ. The CDR3 totals 15 residues. The CDR3: CASSQVTGSRYEQYF. The CDR3 DNA follows: TGTGCCAGCAGCCAAGTGACAGGGTCGAGATACGAGCAGTACTTC.

The rearrangement links TRBV5-1 to TRBJ1-1; D perhaps matches TRBD1 (5 bases). Trimming shortened V by 9 bases and J by 6 bases, and 12 bases separated the two germline ends. This CDR3 spans 11 amino acids. Germline V gene lookup returns CDR1 SGHRS and CDR2 YFSETQ. The CDR3 reads CATIRVSEAFF. CDR3 coding DNA: TGCGCCACAATCAGGGTCTCTGAAGCTTTCTTT.

The genes are TRBV5-1 and TRBJ1-3, with TRBD1 matching 8 bases. Germline V gives CDR1 SGHRS, CDR2 YFSETQ. The junction had 6 bases not matched to a gene; V was cut back by 7 bases and J by 0 bases. This CDR3 spans 15 amino acids. The CDR3 sequence is CASRQGSDSGNTIYF. The CDR3 DNA reads as TGCGCCAGCCGACAGGGGTCGGACTCTGGAAACACCATATATTTT.

The chain recombines TRBV13 with TRBJ2-7; TRBD1 matches at 8 bases. This CDR3 is 17 amino acids long. J gave up 2 bases and V 5 bases, and 14 bases lay outside the gene matches. The germline V gene has CDR1 PRHDT and CDR2 FYEKMQ (reference sequence). This CDR3 reads CASSITGQGLLAYEQYF. In nucleotides, the CDR3 is TGTGCCAGCAGCATAACCGGACAGGGACTTTTGGCCTACGAGCAGTACTTC. Looking up the rest from reference TRBV13 and TRBJ2-7 gives the full variable domain: AAGVIQSPRHLIKEKRETATLKCYPIPRHDTVYWYQQGPGQDPQFLISFYEKMQSDKGSIPDRFSAQQFSDYHSELNMSSLELGDSALYFCASSITGQGLLAYEQYFGPGTRLTVT.

The rearrangement links TRBV3-1 (or the pseudogene TRBV3-2) to TRBJ2-1, with 7 bases matching TRBD2. Germline V gene sequence: CDR1 LGHDT, CDR2 YNNKEL (reference sequence). The CDR3 length is 13 residues. With 1 base clipped from V and 15 bases from J, the junction kept 9 bases outside the gene matches. The DNA of the CDR3 is TGTGCCAGCAGCCAAGGCGCGGGGGACCTTAGGTTCTTC. Protein sequence: CASSQGAGDLRFF.

The chain couples TRBV19 to TRBJ1-2; 8 bases map to TRBD1. Per the germline V gene, CDR1 is LNHDA and CDR2 is SQIVND (reference sequence). The ends lost 5 bases at V and 5 bases at J; junction bases unmatched: 7. CDR3 size: 14 residues. The CDR3 DNA follows: TGTGCCAGTAGTCCGGGGACAGGATCTTATGGCTACACCTTC. Amino acid sequence: CASSPGTGSYGYTF.

The rearrangement links TRBV4-1 to TRBJ2-5; D gene ambiguous. Trimming took 2 bases from V and 4 from J, leaving 14 bases between them. The V gene's germline CDR1 is MGHRA and CDR2 YSYEKL. The CDR3 is 15 amino acids. The CDR3 sequence: CASSQSSRPGETQYF. In nucleotides, the CDR3 is TGCGCCAGCAGCCAATCCTCAAGGCCGGGAGAGACCCAGTACTTC.

J is TRBJ1-3 and V is TRBV5-1, with TRBD1 matching over 8 bases. Germline values: CDR1 SGHRS, CDR2 YFSETQ. Trimming removed 5 bases from V and 8 bases from J; junction bases left unmatched: 9. This CDR3 is 14 amino acids long. The CDR3 sequence is CASRAGQDLDTIYF. The CDR3 DNA follows: TGCGCCAGCAGGGCGGGACAGGATTTGGACACCATATATTTT.

V gene TRBV27 combines with J gene TRBJ1-1; TRBD1 matches at 12 bases. Germline-derived CDR1 and CDR2 are MNHEY and SMNVEV (reference sequence). V was clipped by 5 bases and J by 4 bases; unmatched bases: 8. There are 16 residues in the CDR3. The CDR3 sequence is CASSLPGQGAGTEAFF. The DNA for the CDR3 is TGTGCCAGCAGTCTACCGGGACAGGGGGCGGGCACTGAAGCTTTCTTT.

The chain combines TRBV4-1 with TRBJ1-1, with unresolved D. Trimming took off 0 bases at V and 1 base at J, with 6 bases between the two ends. The length of the CDR3 is 14 residues. CDR1 MGHRA and CDR2 YSYEKL come from the germline V gene. This CDR3 reads CASSQDLGNTEAFF. The CDR3 region has the DNA TGCGCCAGCAGCCAAGATCTAGGGAACACTGAAGCTTTCTTT.

The V gene is TRBV19, the J gene TRBJ2-5, with TRBD1 identical over 7 bases. Looked up from germline, CDR1 is LNHDA and CDR2 is SQIVND (reference sequence). The length of the CDR3 is 12 residues. The DNA of the CDR3 is TGTTCCCAGGACAGGCGGCAAGAGACCCAGTACTTC. Residues: CSQDRRQETQYF.

The chain combines TRBV3-1 (or the pseudogene TRBV3-2) with TRBJ1-2, with TRBD1 as a possible D gene (5 bases). Germline CDR1 LGHDT, CDR2 YNNKEL (reference sequence). V was trimmed by 1 base and J by 5 bases, leaving 11 bases between them. This CDR3 has 14 residues. CDR3 nucleotide sequence: TGTGCCAGCAGCCAAGGGGGCCAGATGTATGGCTACACCTTC. This translates into CASSQGGQMYGYTF.

The chain links TRBV7-2 to TRBJ1-5, with D possibly being TRBD1 (6 bases). Germline V lookup: CDR1 SGHTA, CDR2 FQGNSA. This CDR3 is built from 15 residues. Between the trimmed V and J ends, which lost 1 base and 2 bases, there was a span of 9 bases. The CDR3 protein is CASSLGAGGNQPQHF. CDR3 bases: TGTGCCAGCAGCTTAGGTGCAGGGGGCAATCAGCCCCAGCATTTT.

The chain employs TRBV7-2 and TRBJ2-5; TRBD1 agrees at 10 bases. The CDR3 sequence is 16 residues long. Germline loops: CDR1 SGHTA, CDR2 FQGNSA. V shed 5 bases, J shed 0 bases, and the junction held 6 bases outside the gene matches. The CDR3 DNA follows: TGTGCCAGCAGCCCCCGGACAGGGGGGTACCAAGAGACCCAGTACTTC. It yields the protein CASSPRTGGYQETQYF. Full variable domain (rest looked up from reference TRBV7-2 and TRBJ2-5): GAGVSQSPSNKVTEKGKDVELRCDPISGHTALYWYRQSLGQGLEFLIYFQGNSAPDKSGLPSDRFSAERTGGSVSTLTIQRTQQEDSAVYLCASSPRTGGYQETQYFGPGTRLLVL.

This chain links TRBV7-9 with TRBJ1-1; a weak D match, TRBD1 (5 bases). The CDR3 totals 14 residues. Germline-derived CDR1 and CDR2 are SEHNR and FQNEAQ (reference sequence). Between the trimmed V and J ends, which lost 5 bases and 7 bases, there was a span of 17 bases. The CDR3 is CASSPRQPDLEAFF. DNA for the CDR3: TGTGCCAGCAGCCCCCGACAGCCCGATCTTGAAGCTTTCTTT.

J is TRBJ2-3 and V is TRBV7-3; TRBD1 is a possible D gene (5 bases). CDR3 length equals 14 residues. V was clipped by 5 bases and J by 0 bases, with 9 bases between them. Germline lookup yields CDR1 SGHTA and CDR2 FQGTGA. The CDR3 loop is CASSRQLSTDTQYF. The CDR3 DNA reads as TGTGCCAGCAGCCGACAGCTGAGCACAGATACGCAGTATTTT.

The V and J genes are TRBV6-5 and TRBJ2-7; D might be TRBD2 (6 bases). Per germline, CDR1 MNHEY and CDR2 SVGAGI. CDR3 size: 14 residues. Between the trimmed V and J ends, which lost 3 bases and 6 bases, there was a span of 15 bases. The CDR3 region is CASSYGGEVREQYF. Written as DNA, the CDR3 is TGTGCCAGCAGTTATGGAGGGGAGGTTCGCGAGCAGTACTTC.

This clone was found a few times. The chain has TRBV7-9 and TRBJ2-5; 9 nucleotides line up with TRBD1. The CDR3 contains 14 residues. In germline, CDR1 is SEHNR, CDR2 FQNEAQ (reference sequence). The J segment lost 5 bases and the V segment lost 3 bases, leaving 4 bases of the junction unmatched. CDR3 sequence reads: CASSFTGGKETQYF. In DNA form, the CDR3 reads TGTGCCAGCAGCTTCACAGGGGGCAAGGAGACCCAGTACTTC.

This clone was seen just once. The chain couples TRBV19 to TRBJ1-2; 10 bases line up with TRBD1. Looked up from germline, CDR1 is LNHDA and CDR2 is SQIVND (reference sequence). J was trimmed by 8 bases and V by 1 base; bases with no gene match: 7. The CDR3 sequence is 15 residues long. CDR3 sequence reads: CASSIGQGALGGYTF. The CDR3, as DNA: TGTGCCAGTAGTATAGGACAGGGGGCGTTGGGCGGCTACACCTTC.

This clone showed up just once. This chain links TRBV7-9 with TRBJ2-2; 8 positions agree with TRBD1. The ends lost 7 bases at V and 7 bases at J; junction bases unmatched: 11. This CDR3 spans 15 amino acids. Germline lookup yields CDR1 SEHNR and CDR2 FQNEAQ (reference sequence). CDR3 nucleotides: TGTGCCAGCAACTTCTATCAGGGGGCCGACGGGGAGCTGTTTTTT. Encoded protein: CASNFYQGADGELFF.

The chain is built from TRBV5-8 and TRBJ1-5, with D possibly matching TRBD1 (6 bases). Looked up from germline, CDR1 is SGHTS and CDR2 is YDEGEE. Trimming shortened V by 4 bases and J by 0 bases, and 17 bases separated the two germline ends. The CDR3 totals 17 residues. The chain's CDR3 is CASSLSTGTYSNQPQHF. CDR3 in DNA: TGTGCCAGCAGCCTATCAACCGGGACATATAGCAATCAGCCCCAGCATTTT.

The V gene is TRBV3-1 (or the pseudogene TRBV3-2), the J gene TRBJ2-7; 10 bases agree with TRBD1. This CDR3 has 14 residues. The J segment lost 6 bases and the V segment lost 4 bases, leaving 6 bases of the junction unmatched. Looked up from germline, CDR1 is LGHDT and CDR2 is YNNKEL (reference sequence). CDR3 nucleotide sequence: TGTGCCAGCAGCCCCGGACAGGGGGTTTTCGAGCAGTACTTC. Protein product: CASSPGQGVFEQYF.

CDR3 loop: CASAQGTGELFF. CDR3 nucleotides: TGCGCCAGCGCACAGGGCACCGGGGAGCTGTTTTTT. The rearrangement joins TRBV5-1 to TRBJ2-2; maybe TRBD1 (6 bases). Germline V lookup: CDR1 SGHRS, CDR2 YFSETQ. Trimming removed 7 bases at V and 4 bases at J, with 8 bases between. This CDR3 contains 12 residues.

This chain joins TRBV4-1 and TRBJ1-1, with D possibly being TRBD1 (6 bases). This CDR3 region has 15 residues. From germline, CDR1 is MGHRA and CDR2 YSYEKL. Trimming took 5 bases from V and 1 from J, leaving 14 bases between them. The CDR3 here is CASSTFGGANTEAFF. The CDR3 DNA reads as TGCGCCAGCAGCACCTTCGGGGGGGCGAACACTGAAGCTTTCTTT.